This passage covers 25 T cell receptor beta chains from one sample sequenced in a study of blood T cells in healthy people across ages. With a J-beta primer mix and a sample-barcoded 5' primer, a second PCR ran about 7 to 11 cycles. TCRdb independently ran MiXCR on the 5' RACE reads; one entry per CDR3 protein. This sample has about 1.4 million distinct CDR3 sequences; approximately 60% occur once, and the top ten carry about 6.3%. Sequencing was carried out using blood. The receptors here all came from a man between 18 and 29 years old in good health.

The chain has TRBV28 and TRBJ2-1; perhaps TRBD1 as D (6 bases). Germline-derived CDR1 and CDR2 are MDHEN and SYDVKM. There are 16 residues in the CDR3. With 6 bases removed from V and 0 bases from J, the gap between germline ends came to 15 bases. The CDR3 coding sequence is TGTGCCAGCAGCAGAACACAGGGTAGCTCCTACAATGAGCAGTTCTTC. Its protein product is CASSRTQGSSYNEQFF. The variable domain in full, completed from reference TRBV28 and TRBJ2-1, reads DVKVTQSSRYLVKRTGEKVFLECVQDMDHENMFWYRQDPGLGLRLIYFSYDVKMKEKGDIPEGYSVSREKKERFSLILESASTNQTSMYLCASSRTQGSSYNEQFFGPGTRLTVL.

This clonotype has just a few counts. The V call is TRBV27, the J call TRBJ2-5; D may match TRBD1 or TRBD2 (5 bases each). The CDR3 contains 12 residues. Trimming shortened V by 7 bases and J by 13 bases, and 19 bases separated the two germline ends. CDR1 and CDR2 from the germline V gene are MNHEY and SMNVEV (reference sequence). CDR3 in amino acids: CASKPGGRWWYF. The DNA for the CDR3 is TGTGCCAGCAAACCTGGGGGTCGGTGGTGGTACTTC.

J is TRBJ1-1 and V is TRBV5-5; TRBD1 matches at 9 bases. V shed 4 bases and J 5 bases; nucleotides not matched to a gene: 9. Germline CDR1 and CDR2: SGHKS and YYEKEE (reference sequence). The CDR3 sequence is 15 residues long. CDR3 DNA sequence: TGTGCCAGCAGCCCACAAAGGGGACAGGGAACTGAAGCTTTCTTT. Amino acid sequence: CASSPQRGQGTEAFF. Drawing the rest from reference TRBV5-5 and TRBJ1-1, the complete variable domain is DAGVTQSPTHLIKTRGQQVTLRCSPISGHKSVSWYQQVLGQGPQFIFQYYEKEERGRGNFPDRFSARQFPNYSSELNVNALLLGDSALYLCASSPQRGQGTEAFFGQGTRLTVV.

The chain links TRBV5-6 to TRBJ2-6; 9 nucleotides match TRBD1. The J segment lost 6 bases and the V segment lost 0 bases, leaving 13 bases of the junction unmatched. The V gene's germline CDR1 is SGHDT and CDR2 YYEEEE. The length of the CDR3 is 19 residues. The CDR3 DNA reads TGTGCCAGCAGCTTGGCAATTCCGGGACAGGGTGAAATGGCCAACGTCCTGACTTTC. It codes for CASSLAIPGQGEMANVLTF.

This chain uses TRBV9 with TRBJ1-6; TRBD1 matches at 10 bases. The CDR3 consists of 16 residues. J was trimmed by 7 bases and V by 2 bases; bases with no gene match: 6. Germline loops: CDR1 SGDLS, CDR2 YYNGEE. CDR3 DNA sequence: TGTGCCAGCAGCGTCTGGGACAGGGGAGAGAATTCACCCCTCCACTTT. It is translated as CASSVWDRGENSPLHF. Together with reference TRBV9 and TRBJ1-6, the CDR3 gives the full variable domain: DSGVTQTPKHLITATGQRVTLRCSPRSGDLSVYWYQQSLDQGLQFLIQYYNGEERAKGNILERFSAQQFPDLHSELNLSSLELGDSALYFCASSVWDRGENSPLHFGNGTRLTVT.

On this clonotype itself: This clone may be a read error of a much larger clone one base away. V usage is TRBV6-1 and J usage is TRBJ1-5, with D possibly matching TRBD1 (5 bases). Per the germline V gene, CDR1 is MNHNS and CDR2 is SASEGT. This CDR3 has 13 residues. The CDR3 is CASSLQEYQPQPF. The DNA for the CDR3 is TGTGCCAGCAGTCTACAGGAATATCAGCCCCAGCCTTTT.

The chain uses TRBV7-9 and TRBJ2-5; D is ambiguous. V lost 6 bases and J lost 5, with 7 bases in between. This CDR3 spans 11 amino acids. Looked up from germline, CDR1 is SEHNR and CDR2 is FQNEAQ (reference sequence). CDR3 sequence (DNA): TGTGCCAGCAGTGCTAGTGAGACCCAGTACTTC. It encodes CASSASETQYF.

The chain recombines TRBV7-2 with TRBJ2-5; D is perhaps TRBD1 (5 bases). The CDR3 totals 15 residues. Germline V gives CDR1 SGHTA, CDR2 FQGNSA. V lost 3 bases, J lost 4 bases, and 15 bases lay in between. CDR3 sequence (DNA): TGTGCCAGCAGCTTTTTGGGAACAAGGGGAGAGACCCAGTACTTC. Translating it yields CASSFLGTRGETQYF.

This chain links TRBV7-2 with TRBJ2-1; 15 nucleotides line up with TRBD2. The CDR3 extends over 15 amino acids. V shed 2 bases, J shed 9 bases, and the junction held 2 bases outside the gene matches. Germline CDR1 and CDR2: SGHTA and FQGNSA. In DNA form, the CDR3 reads TGTGCCAGCAGCTTAAGGACTAGCGGGGGGGGTGAGCAGTTCTTC. It encodes CASSLRTSGGGEQFF.

This sequence joins TRBV10-2 and TRBJ2-4; D may be TRBD1 or TRBD2 (5 bases each). Looked up from germline, CDR1 is WSHSY and CDR2 is SAAADI. Between the trimmed V and J ends, which lost 6 bases and 15 bases, there was a span of 24 bases. CDR3 size: 14 residues. The CDR3 region is CASRGTSVVHERYF. DNA for the CDR3: TGCGCCAGCAGAGGGACGTCTGTGGTACACGAGCGGTACTTC.

V usage is TRBV19 and J usage is TRBJ1-2; D ambiguous. The germline V and J ends were trimmed by 1 base and 2 bases, with 8 bases remaining between them. Germline V gene sequence: CDR1 LNHDA, CDR2 SQIVND (reference sequence). The CDR3 totals 14 residues. The CDR3 sequence is CASSIGPGNYGYTF. CDR3 coding DNA: TGTGCCAGTAGTATAGGTCCGGGCAACTATGGCTACACCTTC.

The chain joins TRBV7-9 to TRBJ2-4; the D gene is possibly TRBD2 (6 bases). This CDR3 has 15 amino acids. Looked up from germline, CDR1 is SEHNR and CDR2 is FQNEAQ (reference sequence). V was shortened by 2 bases and J by 13 bases, with 21 bases between the two germline ends. CDR3 DNA: TGTGCCAGCAGCTTATCTTACGGGAGCTTAGACGGGCAGTACTTC. Protein sequence: CASSLSYGSLDGQYF.

This clonotype has just a few counts. The V call is TRBV10-3, the J call TRBJ1-5, with 8 bases lining up with TRBD1. The V segment lost 6 bases and the J segment 4 bases; nucleotides outside the gene matches: 5. There are 14 residues in the CDR3. Germline CDR1 is ENHRY and CDR2 is SYGVKD. The CDR3 DNA follows: TGTGCCATCAGCAAGGACAGGGAGAATCAGCCCCAGCATTTT. Protein sequence: CAISKDRENQPQHF.

This clonotype was seen only a few times. J is TRBJ2-7 and V is TRBV10-3, with TRBD2 identical over 11 bases. Germline CDR1 ENHRY, CDR2 SYGVKD. Trimming removed 4 bases from V and 2 bases from J; junction bases left unmatched: 10. This CDR3 has 17 amino acids. CDR3 protein: CAISARVSGRAAYEQYF. The DNA for the CDR3 is TGTGCCATCAGTGCCCGCGTTAGCGGGAGGGCCGCCTACGAGCAGTACTTC.

The V and J genes are TRBV29-1 and TRBJ2-5; D is possibly TRBD1 (8 bases). Germline CDR1 and CDR2: SQVTM and ANQGSEA. The V and J ends lost 0 bases and 2 bases respectively, with 22 bases between them. CDR3 length equals 18 residues. CDR3 residues: CSVEEYRGGFSAQETQYF. The CDR3, as DNA: TGCAGCGTTGAAGAGTACAGGGGGGGCTTCTCTGCGCAAGAGACCCAGTACTTC. Together with reference TRBV29-1 and TRBJ2-5, the CDR3 gives the full variable domain: SAVISQKPSRDICQRGTSLTIQCQVDSQVTMMFWYRQQPGQSLTLIATANQGSEATYESGFVIDKFPISRPNLTFSTLTVSNMSPEDSSIYLCSVEEYRGGFSAQETQYFGPGTRLLVL.

The chain recombines TRBV18 with TRBJ1-2, with a tentative D call TRBD1 (6 bases). The ends were cut back, 6 bases at V and 8 bases at J, with 16 bases in the middle. Germline CDR1 is KGHSH and CDR2 is LQKENI. This CDR3 spans 13 amino acids. CDR3 nucleotide sequence: TGTGCCAGCTCTCTAAGGGACACAGACGGCTACACCTTC. Translation: CASSLRDTDGYTF.

The sample holds a few counts of this clonotype. A read error may produce the germline difference seen at one junction end. The V and J genes are TRBV12-3 or TRBV12-4 and TRBJ2-3; D unclear. CDR3 length equals 12 residues. The CDR3 nucleotides read TGTGCCAGCACCGAAGGCACAGACACGCAGTATTTT. This sequence encodes CASTEGTDTQYF.

The chain combines TRBV7-2 with TRBJ2-5; D is ambiguous. The CDR3 is 13 residues long. Germline V gives CDR1 SGHTA, CDR2 FQGNSA. With 3 bases removed from V and 11 bases from J, the gap between germline ends came to 16 bases. As DNA, the CDR3 is TGTGCCAGCAGCTTGGTCGGAAAGAATGAGCAGTACTTC. It translates to CASSLVGKNEQYF.

This clonotype was counted once. The chain joins TRBV20-1 to TRBJ2-6; the match to TRBD1 covers 7 bases. J lost 4 bases, V lost 0 bases, and 6 bases had no gene match. CDR1 is DFQATT, CDR2 SNEGSKA, per germline (reference sequence). The CDR3 has 16 amino acids. The CDR3 reads CSARDHGTAGANVLTF. CDR3 in DNA: TGCAGTGCTAGAGACCACGGGACAGCCGGGGCCAACGTCCTGACTTTC.

This clonotype was seen more than once but under ten times. The chain uses TRBV4-1 and TRBJ2-3, with D unclear. V was cut by 0 bases and J by 8 bases, with 9 bases left in between. The CDR3 has 13 residues. The germline CDR1 and CDR2 sequences are MGHRA and YSYEKL. The CDR3 here is CASSQDPGGTQYF. CDR3 coding DNA: TGCGCCAGCAGCCAAGATCCCGGTGGTACGCAGTATTTT.

This clonotype has only a few counts. The V gene is TRBV15, the J gene TRBJ2-4; D is ambiguous. Germline-derived CDR1 and CDR2 are LNHNV and YYDKDF (reference sequence). V was clipped by 1 base and J by 1 base, with 11 bases between them. CDR3 length equals 16 residues. In DNA, the CDR3 is TGTGCCACCAGCAGAGGACGTGTCCCCGCCAAAAACATTCAGTACTTC. The encoded protein is CATSRGRVPAKNIQYF. The full variable domain, rest sourced from reference TRBV15 and TRBJ2-4, is DAMVIQNPRYQVTQFGKPVTLSCSQTLNHNVMYWYQQKSSQAPKLLFHYYDKDFNNEADTPDNFQSRRPNTSFCFLDIRSPGLGDTAMYLCATSRGRVPAKNIQYFGAGTRLSVL.

The chain combines TRBV7-2 with TRBJ1-4; D gene unclear. V lost 2 bases and J lost 4, with 11 bases in between. Germline V CDR1 and CDR2: SGHTA, FQGNSA. The CDR3 consists of 15 residues. The CDR3 spells CASSLRSDHNEKLFF. The CDR3 DNA reads TGTGCCAGCAGCTTACGGTCAGACCATAATGAAAAACTGTTTTTT.

V and J are TRBV27 and TRBJ1-4; D is ambiguous. The V gene lost 1 base and the J gene lost 0 bases, with 3 bases spanning the gap. The CDR3 sequence is 14 residues long. Germline CDR1 and CDR2: MNHEY and SMNVEV (reference sequence). CDR3 sequence: CASSLWSTNEKLFF. In DNA form, the CDR3 reads TGTGCCAGCAGTTTATGGTCAACTAATGAAAAACTGTTTTTT. Full variable domain (remainder filled in from reference TRBV27 and TRBJ1-4): EAQVTQNPRYLITVTGKKLTVTCSQNMNHEYMSWYRQDPGLGLRQIYYSMNVEVTDKGDVPEGYKVSRKEKRNFPLILESPSPNQTSLYFCASSLWSTNEKLFFGSGTQLSVL.

The V gene is TRBV4-1, the J gene TRBJ2-1, with D perhaps matching TRBD2 (5 bases). V was clipped by 4 bases and J by 3 bases, with 16 bases between them. Germline V CDR1 and CDR2: MGHRA, YSYEKL. This CDR3 has 16 amino acids. In DNA form, the CDR3 reads TGCGCCAGCAGCCTCCGAGCCGGGGATTTCTACAATGAGCAGTTCTTC. It encodes CASSLRAGDFYNEQFF.

The gene calls are TRBV4-1 and TRBJ2-7; D is undetermined. The CDR3 length is 13 residues. Germline V gene lookup returns CDR1 MGHRA and CDR2 YSYEKL. V lost 1 base to trimming and J lost 5 bases, with 9 bases between them. CDR3 nucleotides: TGCGCCAGCAGCCAAGCGAGTACTGACGAGCAGTACTTC. Translating gives CASSQASTDEQYF.